The clone carrying this T cell receptor beta chain was picked up many times. The germline gives CDR1 SGHTA, CDR2 FQGNSA. CDR3 length: 15 amino acids. V dropped 2 bases and J dropped 0 bases, with 9 bases sitting between them. This specimen comes from a study of blood T cells in healthy people across ages. A second PCR of roughly 6 to 12 cycles used a sample-barcoded 5' primer and a J-beta primer mix. A single record per CDR3 protein comes from TCRdb applying MiXCR to the 5' RACE reads. The data contain hundreds of thousands of distinct CDR3 sequences, approximately 49% of them seen just once; the ten biggest clones take up roughly 34%.

The chain combines TRBV7-2 with TRBJ2-3, with D possibly TRBD2 on 6 matching bases. Sequencing was done on a sample of blood. The receptor's source is a woman aged 60-75 years in good health. DNA for the CDR3: TGTGCCAGCAGCTTATGGGCGGGAAGCACAGATACGCAGTATTTT. It yields the protein CASSLWAGSTDTQYF.